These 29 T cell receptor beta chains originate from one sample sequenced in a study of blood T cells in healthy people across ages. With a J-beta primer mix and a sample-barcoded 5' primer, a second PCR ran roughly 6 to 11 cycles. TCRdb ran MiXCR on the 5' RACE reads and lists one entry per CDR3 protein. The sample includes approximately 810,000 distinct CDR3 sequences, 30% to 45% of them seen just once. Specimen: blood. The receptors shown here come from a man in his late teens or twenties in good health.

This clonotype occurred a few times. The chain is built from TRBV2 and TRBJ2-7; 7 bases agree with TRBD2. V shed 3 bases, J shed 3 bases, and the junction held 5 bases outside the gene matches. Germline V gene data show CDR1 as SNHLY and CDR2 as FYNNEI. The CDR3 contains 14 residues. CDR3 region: CASSEGGAGYEQYF. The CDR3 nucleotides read TGTGCCAGCAGTGAGGGAGGGGCAGGCTACGAGCAGTACTTC.

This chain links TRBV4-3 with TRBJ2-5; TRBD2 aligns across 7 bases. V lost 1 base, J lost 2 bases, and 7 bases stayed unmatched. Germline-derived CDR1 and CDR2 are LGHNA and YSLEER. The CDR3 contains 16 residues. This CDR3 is CASSQGSGGLQETQYF. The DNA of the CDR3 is TGCGCCAGCAGCCAAGGGTCCGGGGGGTTACAAGAGACCCAGTACTTC.

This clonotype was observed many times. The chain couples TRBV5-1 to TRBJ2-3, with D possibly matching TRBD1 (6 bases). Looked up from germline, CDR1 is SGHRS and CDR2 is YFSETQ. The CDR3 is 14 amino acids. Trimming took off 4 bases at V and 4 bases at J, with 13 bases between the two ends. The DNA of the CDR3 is TGCGCCAGCAGCGCCACAGGGAGCCCAGATACGCAGTATTTT. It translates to CASSATGSPDTQYF.

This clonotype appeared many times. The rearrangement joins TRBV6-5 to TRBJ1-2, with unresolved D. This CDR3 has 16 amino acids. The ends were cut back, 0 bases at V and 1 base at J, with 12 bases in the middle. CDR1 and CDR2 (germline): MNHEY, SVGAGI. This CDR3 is CASSYSGAGGNYGYTF. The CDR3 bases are TGTGCCAGCAGTTACTCTGGCGCGGGCGGTAACTATGGCTACACCTTC.

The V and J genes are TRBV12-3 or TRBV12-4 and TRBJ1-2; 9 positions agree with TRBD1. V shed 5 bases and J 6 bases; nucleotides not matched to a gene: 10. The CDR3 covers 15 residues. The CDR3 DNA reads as TGTGCCAGCAGTCCCCTCCCAACAGGGGGCAATGGCTACACCTTC. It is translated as CASSPLPTGGNGYTF.

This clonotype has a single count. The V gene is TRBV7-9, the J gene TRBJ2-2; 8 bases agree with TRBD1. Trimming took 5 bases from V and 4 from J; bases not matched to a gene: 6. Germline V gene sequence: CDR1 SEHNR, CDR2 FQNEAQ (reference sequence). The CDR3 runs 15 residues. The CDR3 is CASSGRQGPTGELFF. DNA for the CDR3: TGTGCCAGCAGCGGTAGACAGGGGCCCACCGGGGAGCTGTTTTTT.

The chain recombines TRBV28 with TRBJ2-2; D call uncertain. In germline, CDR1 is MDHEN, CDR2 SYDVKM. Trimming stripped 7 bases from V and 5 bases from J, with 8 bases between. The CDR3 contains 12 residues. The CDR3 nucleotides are TGTGCCAGCAAACAGAAGACCGGGGAGCTGTTTTTT. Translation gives CASKQKTGELFF.

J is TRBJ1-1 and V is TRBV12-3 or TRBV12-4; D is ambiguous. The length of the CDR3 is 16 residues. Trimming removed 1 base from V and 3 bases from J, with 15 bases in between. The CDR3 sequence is CASSLEDSGGDTEAFF. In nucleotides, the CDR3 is TGTGCCAGCAGTTTAGAGGACTCAGGTGGGGACACTGAAGCTTTCTTT.

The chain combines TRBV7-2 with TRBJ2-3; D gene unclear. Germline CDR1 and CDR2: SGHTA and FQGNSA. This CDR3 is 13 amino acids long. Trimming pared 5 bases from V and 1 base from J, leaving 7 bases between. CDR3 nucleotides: TGTGCCAGCAGCGTGGCCCGCACAGATACGCAGTATTTT. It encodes CASSVARTDTQYF.

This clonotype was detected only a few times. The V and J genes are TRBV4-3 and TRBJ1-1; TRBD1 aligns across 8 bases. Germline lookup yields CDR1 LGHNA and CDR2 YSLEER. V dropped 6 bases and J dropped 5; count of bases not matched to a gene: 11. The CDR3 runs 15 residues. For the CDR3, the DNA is TGCGCCAGCAGACTCGGACAGGGATTGATGACTGAAGCTTTCTTT. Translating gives CASRLGQGLMTEAFF.

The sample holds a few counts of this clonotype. The CDR3 region has the DNA TGCGCCAGCAGCCAAGAAGGGGGGATCCCAGAGCAGTACTTC. Amino acid sequence: CASSQEGGIPEQYF. The chain uses TRBV4-1 and TRBJ2-5; TRBD1 or TRBD2 may be the D gene (6 bases each). The CDR3 spans 14 residues. V was clipped by 0 bases and J by 11 bases, with 16 bases between them. Per the germline V gene, CDR1 is MGHRA and CDR2 is YSYEKL.

This chain's CDR3 is CARAFRGGNDTQYF. The CDR3 DNA is TGTGCCAGGGCCTTTAGGGGGGGCAACGATACGCAGTATTTT. The rearrangement uses TRBV3-1 and TRBJ2-3, with a possible D match to TRBD2 (7 bases). The CDR3 sequence is 14 residues long. Trimming stripped 9 bases from V and 6 bases from J, with 19 bases between. CDR1 LGHDT and CDR2 YNNKEL come from the germline V gene (reference sequence).

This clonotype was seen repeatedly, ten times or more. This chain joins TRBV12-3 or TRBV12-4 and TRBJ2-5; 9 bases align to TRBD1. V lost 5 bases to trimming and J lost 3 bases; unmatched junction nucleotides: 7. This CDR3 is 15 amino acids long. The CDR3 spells CASSLDRGIKETQYF. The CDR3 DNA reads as TGTGCCAGCAGTCTTGACAGGGGGATTAAAGAGACCCAGTACTTC.

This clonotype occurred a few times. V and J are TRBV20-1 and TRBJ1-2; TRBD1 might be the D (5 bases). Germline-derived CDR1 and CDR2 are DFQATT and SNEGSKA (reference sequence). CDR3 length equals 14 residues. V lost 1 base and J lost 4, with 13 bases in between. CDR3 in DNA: TGCAGTGCTAGAGTAGCCCCGGGACGCTATGGCTACACCTTC. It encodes CSARVAPGRYGYTF.

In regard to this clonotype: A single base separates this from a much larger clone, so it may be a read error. CDR3 in DNA: TGTGCCAGCAGCGCGTCCGGGGGACACCCCAACGAGCAGTACTTC. Its protein is CASSASGGHPNEQYF. This chain uses TRBV7-2 with TRBJ2-1; tentatively, D is TRBD1 or TRBD2 (6 bases each). The closer fit of TRBJ2-7 to the DNA end suggests the J call may be wrong. The CDR3 totals 15 residues. Germline assignment: CDR1 SGHTA and CDR2 FQGNSA.

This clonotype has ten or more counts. In nucleotides, the CDR3 is TGTGCCAGCAGTGACAGGCCTGGGGGAGGCACAGATACGCAGTATTTT. This translates into CASSDRPGGGTDTQYF. The V gene is TRBV6-4, the J gene TRBJ2-3, with D possibly being TRBD1 or TRBD2 (5 bases each). CDR3 size: 16 residues. Trimming cost V 2 bases and J 1 base, with 13 bases left between them. The V gene's germline CDR1 is MRHNA and CDR2 SNTAGT.

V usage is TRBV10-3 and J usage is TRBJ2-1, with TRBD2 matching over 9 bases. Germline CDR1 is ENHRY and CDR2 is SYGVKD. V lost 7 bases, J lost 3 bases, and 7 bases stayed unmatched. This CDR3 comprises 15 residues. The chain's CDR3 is CAINLGLASYNEQFF. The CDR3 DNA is TGTGCCATCAATTTAGGACTAGCGAGCTACAATGAGCAGTTCTTC.

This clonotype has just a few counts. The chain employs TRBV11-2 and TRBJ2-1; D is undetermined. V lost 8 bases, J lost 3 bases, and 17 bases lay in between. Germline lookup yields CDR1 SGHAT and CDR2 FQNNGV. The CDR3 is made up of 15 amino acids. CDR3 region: CASSARQEVYNEQFF. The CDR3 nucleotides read TGTGCCAGCTCCGCGCGGCAGGAAGTCTACAATGAGCAGTTCTTC. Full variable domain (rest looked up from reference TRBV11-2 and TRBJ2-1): EAGVAQSPRYKIIEKRQSVAFWCNPISGHATLYWYQQILGQGPKLLIQFQNNGVVDDSQLPKDRFSAERLKGVDSTLKIQPAKLEDSAVYLCASSARQEVYNEQFFGPGTRLTVL.

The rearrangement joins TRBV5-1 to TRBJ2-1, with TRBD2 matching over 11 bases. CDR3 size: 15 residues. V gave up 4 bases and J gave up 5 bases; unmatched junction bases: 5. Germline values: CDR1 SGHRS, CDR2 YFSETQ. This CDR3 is CASSDASGGNNEQFF. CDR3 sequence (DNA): TGCGCCAGCAGCGACGCTAGCGGGGGGAACAATGAGCAGTTCTTC.

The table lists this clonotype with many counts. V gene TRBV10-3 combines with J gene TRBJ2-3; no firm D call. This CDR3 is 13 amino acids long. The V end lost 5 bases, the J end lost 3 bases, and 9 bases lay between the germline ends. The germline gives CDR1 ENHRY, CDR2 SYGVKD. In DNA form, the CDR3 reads TGTGCCATCAGTCCTTATACTACAGATACGCAGTATTTT. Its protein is CAISPYTTDTQYF.

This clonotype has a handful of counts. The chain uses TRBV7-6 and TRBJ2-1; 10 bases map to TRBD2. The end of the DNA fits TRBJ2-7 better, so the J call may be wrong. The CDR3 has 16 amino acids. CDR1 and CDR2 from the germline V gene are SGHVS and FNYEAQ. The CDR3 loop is CASSTSGVLSYNEQYF. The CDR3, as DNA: TGTGCCAGCAGCACTAGCGGGGTTTTGTCCTACAATGAGCAGTACTTC.

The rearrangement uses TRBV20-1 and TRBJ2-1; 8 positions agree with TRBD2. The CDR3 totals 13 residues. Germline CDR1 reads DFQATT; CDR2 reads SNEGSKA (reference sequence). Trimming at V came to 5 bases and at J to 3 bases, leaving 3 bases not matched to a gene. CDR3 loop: CSALSGDYNEQFF. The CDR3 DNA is TGCAGTGCTCTTAGCGGGGACTACAATGAGCAGTTCTTC.

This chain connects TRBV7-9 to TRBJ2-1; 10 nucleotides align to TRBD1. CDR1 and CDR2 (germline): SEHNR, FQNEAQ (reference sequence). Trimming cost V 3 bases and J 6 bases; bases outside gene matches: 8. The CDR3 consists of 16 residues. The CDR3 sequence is CASSFGGTGESNEQFF. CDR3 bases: TGTGCCAGCAGCTTTGGAGGGACAGGGGAATCCAATGAGCAGTTCTTC.

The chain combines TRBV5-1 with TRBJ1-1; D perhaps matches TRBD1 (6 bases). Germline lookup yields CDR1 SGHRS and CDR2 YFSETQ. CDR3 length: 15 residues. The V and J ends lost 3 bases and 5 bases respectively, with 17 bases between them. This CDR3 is CASSYPQGGRTEAFF. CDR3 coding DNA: TGCGCCAGCAGCTACCCACAGGGAGGTCGAACTGAAGCTTTCTTT.

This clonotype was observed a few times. For the CDR3, the DNA is TGCAGTGCTACCGGTAGCGGGCACGGCACAGATACGCAGTATTTT. Translation: CSATGSGHGTDTQYF. J is TRBJ2-3 and V is TRBV20-1; 7 positions agree with TRBD2. Per germline, CDR1 DFQATT and CDR2 SNEGSKA (reference sequence). The CDR3 has 15 amino acids. V was clipped by 4 bases and J by 1 base; unmatched bases: 8.

For the CDR3, the DNA is TGTGCCAGCAGCCAGACTAGCGGGGGGGTTAATGAGCAGTTCTTC. Amino acid sequence: CASSQTSGGVNEQFF. The chain recombines TRBV7-2 with TRBJ2-1, with 14 bases that match TRBD2. Germline CDR1 reads SGHTA; CDR2 reads FQGNSA. This CDR3 contains 15 residues. V lost 5 bases and J lost 7; bases outside the gene matches: 4.

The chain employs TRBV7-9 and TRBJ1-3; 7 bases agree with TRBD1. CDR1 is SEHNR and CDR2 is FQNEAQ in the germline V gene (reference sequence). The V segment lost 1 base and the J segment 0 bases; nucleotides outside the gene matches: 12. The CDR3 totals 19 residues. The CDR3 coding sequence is TGTGCCAGCAGCTTAGACAACCTATGGACAGGCCTCTCTGGAAACACCATATATTTT. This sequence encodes CASSLDNLWTGLSGNTIYF.

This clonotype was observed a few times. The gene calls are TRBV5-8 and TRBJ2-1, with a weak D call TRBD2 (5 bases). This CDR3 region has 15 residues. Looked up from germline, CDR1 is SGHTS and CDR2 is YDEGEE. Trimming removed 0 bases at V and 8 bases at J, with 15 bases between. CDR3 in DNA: TGTGCCAGCAGCTTGGTTGTCTTCGACGGGGATGAGCAGTTCTTC. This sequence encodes CASSLVVFDGDEQFF.

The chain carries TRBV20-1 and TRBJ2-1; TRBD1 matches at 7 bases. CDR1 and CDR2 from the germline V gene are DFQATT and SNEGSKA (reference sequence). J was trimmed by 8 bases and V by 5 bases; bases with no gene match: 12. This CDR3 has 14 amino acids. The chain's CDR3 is CSAERPTGRDEQFF. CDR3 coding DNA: TGCAGTGCTGAGCGCCCGACAGGGCGGGATGAGCAGTTCTTC.